Sequencing of this TCR beta chain was carried out in a study of T cell responses to AZD1222 COVID-19 vaccine. Libraries were prepared by immunoSEQ multiplex PCR; TCRdb keeps only in-frame clonotypes and omits some of them. The sample holds around 140,000 clones; 93% are singletons and the top ten take less than 1%. General study points: Vaccination with two AZD1222 doses was followed by a rise in Spike-specific TCR breadth and depth. Mapped onto spike, vaccine-associated CD4 TCRs spanned it and were dominant at 160-218 and 743-854. It was only a handful of AZD1222 recipients who were seropositive at baseline.

The V end was cut by 8 bases, the J end by 4 bases, with 14 bases between. The CDR3 contains 13 residues. CDR1 is LNHNV and CDR2 is YYDKDF in the germline V gene (reference sequence). A word on this clone: Its antigen is undetermined.

The clonotype originates from an adult in good health. The input for sequencing was peripheral blood, taken on day 0 of MenACWY control vaccination. The chain links TRBV15 to TRBJ1-2; no firm D call. CDR3 protein: CATHPVGSYGYTF. As DNA, the CDR3 is TGTGCCACCCATCCGGTCGGCTCCTATGGCTACACCTTC.